These 29 T cell receptor beta chains were sequenced from one sample in a study of T cells expressing NK-cell markers. With the 5' RACE reads reprocessed, TCRdb shows one record per CDR3 protein and no DNA. The table gives about 370,000 distinct CDR3 sequences; the top ten clones make up approximately 12% of it. The sequenced sample consisted of blood T cells: a sorted CD56 or NKG2C T cell subset, CD4+ or CD8+ T cells, or bulk PBMC T cells (not recorded which). The receptors stem from a woman in her fifties or sixties in good health.

The chain has TRBV3-1 and TRBJ1-1; the D call from TCRdb, TRBD1, cannot be confirmed without DNA. The CDR3 runs 13 residues. Per the germline V gene, CDR1 is LGHDT and CDR2 is YNNKEL (reference sequence). This chain's CDR3 is CASSQDPPYPAFF.

V gene TRBV30 combines with J gene TRBJ2-3; TCRdb designates TRBD1, a call that cannot be tested without DNA. The germline V gene encodes CDR1 GTSNPN and CDR2 SVGIG (reference sequence). There are 15 residues in the CDR3. The CDR3 region is CAWSRGKISTDTQYF.

V is TRBV19 and J is TRBJ2-3; TCRdb gives TRBD2 as the D gene, but with no DNA this cannot be confirmed. Germline CDR1 and CDR2: LNHDA and SQIVND (reference sequence). This CDR3 comprises 20 residues. The CDR3 reads CASSLKPPLGEGHRTDTQYF.

This chain links TRBV24-1 with TRBJ2-1; there is no DNA to check the TCRdb D call of TRBD2. The length of the CDR3 is 17 residues. CDR1 and CDR2 (germline): KGHDR, SFDVKD. This CDR3 reads CATSDTVAEGSYNEQFF.

The chain employs TRBV11-2 and TRBJ1-1. The CDR3 has 13 residues. Germline CDR1 SGHAT, CDR2 FQNNGV. The CDR3 sequence: CASTFREGPEAFF.

The genes are TRBV3-1 and TRBJ2-2; as DNA is missing, the TRBD2 call by TCRdb cannot be tested. The CDR3 runs to 16 residues. Germline assignment: CDR1 LGHDT and CDR2 YNNKEL (reference sequence). This CDR3 is CASSPSSGSWFGELFF.

This sequence joins TRBV7-2 and TRBJ2-4; no DNA is available, so the TRBD2 call from TCRdb remains unchecked. Germline V gives CDR1 SGHTA, CDR2 FQGNSA. The CDR3 has 13 residues. This CDR3 is CASSSGLASIQYF.

The rearrangement joins TRBV29-1 to TRBJ2-5. This CDR3 comprises 13 residues. Germline lookup yields CDR1 SQVTM and CDR2 ANQGSEA. The CDR3 region is CSVEFSNSETQYF.

This chain connects TRBV3-1 to TRBJ2-1; the TCRdb D gene call, TRBD2, has no DNA to confirm it. This CDR3 is 17 amino acids long. CDR1 is LGHDT and CDR2 is YNNKEL in the germline V gene (reference sequence). CDR3 sequence: CASSRSGRLAGGNEQFF.

This CDR3 is CSVNGLPGETQYF. The genes are TRBV29-1 and TRBJ2-5; the TCRdb call, TRBD2, lacks DNA for checking. Germline values: CDR1 SQVTM, CDR2 ANQGSEA. The CDR3 has 13 residues.

This rearrangement joins TRBV27 to TRBJ2-1; as DNA is missing, the TRBD2 call by TCRdb cannot be tested. The germline V gene encodes CDR1 MNHEY and CDR2 SMNVEV (reference sequence). There are 18 residues in the CDR3. The CDR3 sequence is CASSLRALGLENYNEQFF.

The rearrangement links TRBV12-5 to TRBJ1-2; the D gene TCRdb calls, TRBD1, cannot be checked with no DNA. The CDR3 is 12 residues long. The germline gives CDR1 LGHNT, CDR2 FRNRAP. The CDR3 here is CASGLSGFGYTF. The variable domain in full, completed from reference TRBV12-5 and TRBJ1-2, reads DARVTQTPRHKVTEMGQEVTMRCQPILGHNTVFWYRQTMMQGLELLAYFRNRAPLDDSGMPKDRFSAEMPDATLATLKIQPSEPRDSAVYFCASGLSGFGYTFGSGTRLTVV.

The V and J genes are TRBV6-5 and TRBJ2-5; TCRdb reports TRBD2, a call that lacks DNA to check it against. Germline values: CDR1 MNHEY, CDR2 SVGAGI. This CDR3 has 18 amino acids. CDR3 in amino acids: CASSYSASGNTHQETQYF.

This chain links TRBV4-1 with TRBJ2-7. The CDR3 is made up of 13 amino acids. Germline assignment: CDR1 MGHRA and CDR2 YSYEKL. The CDR3 loop reads CASSQELIHEQYF.

CDR3 region: CASSYSTGLYGYTF. The chain has TRBV5-6 and TRBJ1-2; the D call of TRBD1 rests on TCRdb alone, since no DNA is present to check it. The germline gives CDR1 SGHDT, CDR2 YYEEEE. The CDR3 sequence is 14 residues long.

The CDR3 sequence: CASRNGGGGAFF. J is TRBJ1-1 and V is TRBV6-5. Germline V CDR1 and CDR2: MNHEY, SVGAGI. This CDR3 is built from 12 residues.

The J gene is TRBJ2-3, the V gene TRBV24-1; TCRdb calls TRBD2, which cannot be checked without DNA. Germline V CDR1 and CDR2: KGHDR, SFDVKD. This CDR3 contains 15 residues. CDR3 sequence: CATSEGLAGADTQYF.

This rearrangement joins TRBV12-5 to TRBJ2-3; absent DNA, TCRdb's TRBD2 call cannot be checked. CDR3 length: 14 residues. Germline CDR1 LGHNT, CDR2 FRNRAP. The CDR3 loop reads CASGPPRGSDTQYF.

The CDR3 reads CAIPRGGSDTGELFF. The rearrangement joins TRBV10-3 to TRBJ2-2; TCRdb indicates TRBD1, and absent DNA this call remains unverified. The CDR3 is 15 amino acids. The germline V gene has CDR1 ENHRY and CDR2 SYGVKD.

V gene TRBV5-1 combines with J gene TRBJ2-5; checking the TCRdb D call of TRBD1 is not possible without DNA. In germline, CDR1 is SGHRS, CDR2 YFSETQ. The CDR3 is 15 amino acids. This CDR3 reads CASSLSGTHQETQYF.

This chain connects TRBV19 to TRBJ2-2; TCRdb returns TRBD2, unconfirmable since there is no DNA. Germline V lookup: CDR1 LNHDA, CDR2 SQIVND (reference sequence). The CDR3 length is 16 residues. CDR3 amino acids: CASGGLAGVGTGELFF.

The chain links TRBV5-1 to TRBJ2-6; TCRdb gives TRBD1 as the D gene, but with no DNA this cannot be confirmed. The germline V gene encodes CDR1 SGHRS and CDR2 YFSETQ. The CDR3 has 19 amino acids. CDR3 region: CASSLVGQGLTSGANVLTF.

The chain combines TRBV27 with TRBJ2-2; checking the TCRdb D call of TRBD2 is not possible without DNA. Germline loops: CDR1 MNHEY, CDR2 SMNVEV (reference sequence). This CDR3 is 17 amino acids long. The CDR3 spells CASSPTLAGAPGGELFF.

The rearrangement links TRBV6-5 to TRBJ2-2. The CDR3 sequence is 17 residues long. CDR1 is MNHEY, CDR2 SVGAGI, per germline. This CDR3 is CASSYSNVQANTGELFF.

The gene calls are TRBV5-1 and TRBJ2-2; TCRdb's D call of TRBD2 is untestable without DNA. This CDR3 has 17 amino acids. Per the germline V gene, CDR1 is SGHRS and CDR2 is YFSETQ. CDR3 sequence reads: CASSLTPRTSGSGELFF.

This chain joins TRBV4-2 and TRBJ2-7; TCRdb lists TRBD2, though no DNA is available to test this call. The CDR3 is 14 residues long. Germline lookup yields CDR1 LGHNA and CDR2 YNFKEQ. Here the CDR3 reads CASSQEGASGEQYF.

V usage is TRBV6-5 and J usage is TRBJ1-2. This CDR3 contains 14 residues. Germline-derived CDR1 and CDR2 are MNHEY and SVGAGI. The CDR3 protein is CASSRDSADGGYTF.

The V gene is TRBV27, the J gene TRBJ2-2; checking the TCRdb D call of TRBD1 is not possible without DNA. Germline CDR1 and CDR2: MNHEY and SMNVEV (reference sequence). CDR3 length: 16 residues. This CDR3 is CASSPTGTTNTGELFF.

The rearrangement links TRBV4-1 to TRBJ2-5. The germline V gene has CDR1 MGHRA and CDR2 YSYEKL. CDR3 length equals 15 residues. CDR3 in amino acids: CASSQRPALSETQYF.